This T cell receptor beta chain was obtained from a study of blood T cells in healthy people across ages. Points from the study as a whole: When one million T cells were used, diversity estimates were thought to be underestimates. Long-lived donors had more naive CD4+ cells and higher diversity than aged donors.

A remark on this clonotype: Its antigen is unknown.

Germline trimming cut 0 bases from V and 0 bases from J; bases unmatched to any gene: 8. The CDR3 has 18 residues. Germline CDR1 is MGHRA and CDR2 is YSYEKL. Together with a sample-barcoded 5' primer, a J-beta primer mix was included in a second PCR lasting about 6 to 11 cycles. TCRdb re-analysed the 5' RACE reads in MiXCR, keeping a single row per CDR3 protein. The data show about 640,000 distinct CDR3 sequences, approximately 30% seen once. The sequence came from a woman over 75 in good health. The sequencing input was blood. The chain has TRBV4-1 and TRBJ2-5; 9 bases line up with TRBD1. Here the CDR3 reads CASSQDPSGQGYQETQYF. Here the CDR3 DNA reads TGCGCCAGCAGCCAAGATCCCTCGGGACAGGGATACCAAGAGACCCAGTACTTC.